These T cell receptor beta chains were read from a single sample in a study of beta chain features in type 1 diabetes. The protocol was immunoSEQ multiplex PCR, while the TCRdb copy is restricted to in-frame clones and leaves out a portion. The sample lists about half a million clones, about an eighth occurring once. Material: naive CD4+ T cells from blood. The receptors stem from a woman aged 18-29 years in good health. CDR3s include the opening cysteine and the closing phenylalanine or tryptophan. D genes are given only for firm matches.

TRBD1	TRBV18	CASSPFQGDTDTQYF
TRBD1	TRBV5-1	CASSSGDRLPIAQETQYF
-	TRBV18	CASSPRNQPQHF
-	TRBV2	CASRGKGNNEQFF
-	TRBV5-4	CASSFLGSGTQYF
-	TRBV7-9	CATPEGRSYNSPLHF
TRBD1	TRBV6-6	CASSSTGDYGYTF
TRBD2	TRBV19	CASSIAGGDNEQFF
-	TRBV29-1	CSVLQGNTGELFF
-	TRBV6-5	CASSYNPGPSETQYF
-	TRBV1	CTSSTRPARLAGFSYEQYF
-	TRBV5-1	CASSPINPGETQYF
-	TRBV7-2	CASSLRQNEQFF
-	TRBV30	CARGVSGANVLTF
TRBD1	TRBV9	CASSERDRVNERGYTF
-	TRBV30	CAWSPDSYTDTQYF